These T cell receptor beta chains were read from a single sample in a study of shared clonotypes between healthy human individuals. Clones were read by immunoSEQ multiplex PCR, and TCRdb kept only the in-frame ones, dropping some. The sample gives approximately 2.4 million clones, approximately 96% of which show up once; around 0.13% is in the top ten. Sequencing was carried out using naive CD4+ T cells sorted from blood. The source is a man aged 18 to 29 in good health. The CDR3 runs from the conserved cysteine through the conserved F or W. D genes are given only for firm matches. Size values are once, few and many counts, or a class for expanded clones, and some rows have none.

J gene	D gene	V gene	clone size	CDR3 protein	CDR3 DNA
TRBJ2-3	-	TRBV10-3	-	CAISDGRISGDTQYF	TGTGCCATCAGTGATGGGAGGATCTCAGGGGATACGCAGTATTTT
TRBJ1-1	TRBD1	TRBV6-6	-	CASRDPGQGASTEAFF	TGTGCCAGCAGGGACCCGGGACAGGGAGCGAGCACTGAAGCTTTCTTT
TRBJ2-7	TRBD2	TRBV6-5	once	CASSGTSGAYEQYF	TGTGCCAGCAGCGGGACTAGCGGGGCCTACGAGCAGTACTTC
TRBJ1-1	-	TRBV10-3	-	CAISEQSNTEAFF	TGTGCCATCAGTGAGCAGTCGAACACTGAAGCTTTCTTT
TRBJ2-7	TRBD2	TRBV7-2	-	CASSRLALGPYEQYF	TGTGCCAGCAGTCGACTAGCGCTTGGTCCCTACGAGCAGTACTTC
TRBJ1-2	-	TRBV6-1	-	CASSGARDGHGYGYTF	TGTGCCAGCAGTGGCGCCCGGGACGGACATGGCTATGGCTACACCTTC
TRBJ2-2	TRBD2	TRBV10-1	-	CASSGSQGLALSGELFF	TGCGCCAGCAGTGGGTCCCAGGGACTAGCGTTATCCGGGGAGCTGTTTTTT
TRBJ2-1	TRBD2	TRBV11-2	-	CASDRIGGGGGVEQFF	TGTGCCAGCGACCGCATCGGCGGGGGGGGCGGAGTTGAGCAGTTCTTC
TRBJ1-2	-	TRBV2	-	CASTLRAYGYTF	TGTGCCAGCACCCTACGGGCTTATGGCTACACCTTC
TRBJ1-2	-	TRBV5-5	-	CASSRSRGWGAYGYTF	TGTGCCAGCAGTCGTTCGAGGGGTTGGGGAGCCTATGGCTACACCTTC
TRBJ2-5	TRBD1	TRBV9	-	CASSEDRGTEKTQYF	TGTGCCAGCAGCGAAGACAGGGGGACGGAGAAGACCCAGTACTTC
TRBJ1-2	-	TRBV29-1	-	CSVTGGDTGSNYGYTF	TGCAGCGTGACCGGTGGGGACACTGGTTCTAACTATGGCTACACCTTC
TRBJ2-5	-	TRBV14	-	CASSHRGWYQETQYF	TGTGCCAGCAGCCATAGGGGGTGGTACCAAGAGACCCAGTACTTC
TRBJ1-1	-	TRBV2	-	CASSSRGLTEAFF	TGTGCCAGCAGCTCCAGGGGCTTGACTGAAGCTTTCTTT
TRBJ2-1	-	TRBV10-3	once	CAISEPRDPPNEQFF	TGTGCCATCAGTGAGCCTAGGGACCCCCCCAATGAGCAGTTCTTC
TRBJ2-5	-	TRBV11-2	-	CASSLEGGAWETQYF	TGTGCCAGCAGCTTAGAGGGGGGAGCATGGGAGACCCAGTACTTC